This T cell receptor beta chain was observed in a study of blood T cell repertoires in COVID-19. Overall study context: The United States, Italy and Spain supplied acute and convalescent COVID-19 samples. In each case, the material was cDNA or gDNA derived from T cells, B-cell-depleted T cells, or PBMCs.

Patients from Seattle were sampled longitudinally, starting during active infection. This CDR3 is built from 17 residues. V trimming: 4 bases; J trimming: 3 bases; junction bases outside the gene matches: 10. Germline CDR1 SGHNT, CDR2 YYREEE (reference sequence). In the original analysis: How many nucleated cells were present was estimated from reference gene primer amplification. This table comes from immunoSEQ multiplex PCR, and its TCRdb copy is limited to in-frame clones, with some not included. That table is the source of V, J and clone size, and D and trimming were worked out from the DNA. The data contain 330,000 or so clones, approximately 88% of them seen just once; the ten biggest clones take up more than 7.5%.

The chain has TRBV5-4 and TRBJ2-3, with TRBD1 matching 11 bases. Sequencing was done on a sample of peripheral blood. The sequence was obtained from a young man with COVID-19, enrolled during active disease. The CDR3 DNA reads TGTGCCAGCAGCCCCCCAGGTCGGGACAGGGGGACAGATACGCAGTATTTT. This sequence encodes CASSPPGRDRGTDTQYF.